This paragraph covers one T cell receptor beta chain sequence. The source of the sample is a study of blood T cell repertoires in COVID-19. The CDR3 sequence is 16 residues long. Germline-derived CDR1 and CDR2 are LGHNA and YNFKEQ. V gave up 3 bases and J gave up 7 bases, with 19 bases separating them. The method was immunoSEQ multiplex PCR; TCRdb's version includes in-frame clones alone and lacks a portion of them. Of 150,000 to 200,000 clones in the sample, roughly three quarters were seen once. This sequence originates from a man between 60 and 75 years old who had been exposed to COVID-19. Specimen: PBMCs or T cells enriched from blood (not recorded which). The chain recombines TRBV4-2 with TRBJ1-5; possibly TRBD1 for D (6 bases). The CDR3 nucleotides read TGTGCCAGCAGCCACCACAGGGTTGTCTCCCTGCAGCCCCAGCATTTT. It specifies CASSHHRVVSLQPQHF.